These T cell receptor beta chains were read from a single sample in a study of CD8 T cells in ankylosing spondylitis. One entry per CDR3 protein, called by TCRdb with MiXCR from the 5' RACE reads. Of about 440,000 distinct CDR3 sequences listed, 17% are singletons. The sequencing sample was made of blood, either unsorted or a sorted T cell fraction (not recorded which). The receptors derive from a male donor with ankylosing spondylitis. Both conserved end residues are part of each CDR3. D genes are given only for firm matches. Only some rows state a clone size, as once, few, many or a class for expanded clones.

TRBJ2-2	-	TRBV6-5	-	TGTGCCAGCAGTTACTCGAACGCCCACACCGGGGAGCTGTTTTTT	CASSYSNAHTGELFF
TRBJ2-3	-	TRBV7-2	-	TGTGCCAGCAGCTTAAGGGGATCTGAAGATACGCAGTATTTT	CASSLRGSEDTQYF
TRBJ2-7	-	TRBV11-1	-	TGTGCCAGCAGCCCAGGGGTCGGATACGAGCAGTACTTC	CASSPGVGYEQYF
TRBJ2-2	TRBD2	TRBV2	few	TGTGCCAGCTCGCTCCGGCGGGGGGATGCCGGGGAGCTGTTTTTT	CASSLRRGDAGELFF
TRBJ2-7	-	TRBV7-2	-	TGTGCCAGCAGCTCGGAATACGGGAGTATCTCCTACGAGCAGTACTTC	CASSSEYGSISYEQYF
TRBJ2-1	-	TRBV24-1	few	TGTGCCACCAGTGACCCCCGGGGCAGGGTGTTCAATGAGCAGTTCTTC	CATSDPRGRVFNEQFF
TRBJ1-1	-	TRBV14	-	TGTGCCAGCAGCCAAGCGGGTAGGGCTTTCTTT	CASSQAGRAFF
TRBJ2-5	TRBD1	TRBV2	-	TGTGCCAGCAGTCCGGACAGGGGGCGTGAGACCGAGTACTTC	CASSPDRGRETEYF
TRBJ2-7	TRBD2	TRBV5-1	-	TGCGCCAGCAGCCGCACGGGGACTAGCGGGGGCATAGGCTCCTACGAGCAGTACTTC	CASSRTGTSGGIGSYEQYF
TRBJ1-1	-	TRBV20-1	few	TGCAGTGCTCCCAAGGACGGGAGCACTGAAGCTTTCTTT	CSAPKDGSTEAFF
TRBJ1-5	-	TRBV6-1	few	TGTGCCAGCAAGGTTGAGGGGAATAGCAATCAGCCCCAGCATTTT	CASKVEGNSNQPQHF
TRBJ1-6	-	TRBV6-1	-	TGTGCCAGCAGGCGCGAGGGTCCCAATTCACCCCTCCACTTT	CASRREGPNSPLHF
TRBJ2-5	-	TRBV18	few	TGTGCCAGCTCACCTATCAGGGCTAGGCAAGAGACCCAGTACTTC	CASSPIRARQETQYF
TRBJ2-1	TRBD2	TRBV10-3	few	TGTGCCATCAGTGAGTCGCAGGGACTAGCGGGAAATGAGCAGTTCTTC	CAISESQGLAGNEQFF
TRBJ1-2	-	TRBV20-1	few	TGCAGTGCTAGAGTGCGGGGGACGAACTATGGCTACACCTTC	CSARVRGTNYGYTF
TRBJ1-1	-	TRBV6-5	-	TGTGCCAGCAGTTACGCAGACAGGCACACTGAAGCTTTCTTT	CASSYADRHTEAFF
TRBJ1-6	TRBD1	TRBV9	-	TGTGCCAGCAGCGGACGGGGACAGGGAGAGAATTCACCCCTCCACTTT	CASSGRGQGENSPLHF
TRBJ1-2	-	TRBV29-1	-	TGCAGCGTTAGCCTCAGAGATGGCTACACCTTC	CSVSLRDGYTF
TRBJ1-6	-	TRBV6-1	-	TGTGCCAGCAGTGAAGGGAGTTCACCCCTCCACTTT	CASSEGSSPLHF
TRBJ2-7	TRBD1	TRBV18	many	TGTGCCAGCTCACCAAACAGGGGGTACGAGCAGTACTTC	CASSPNRGYEQYF
TRBJ1-2	-	TRBV2	-	TGTGCCAGCAGTGCTACAGTAACTGAAGGCTACACCTTC	CASSATVTEGYTF
TRBJ2-5	-	TRBV5-6	-	TGTGCCAGCAGCCCGGGGACGAGGGAGACCCAGTACTTC	CASSPGTRETQYF
TRBJ1-6	-	TRBV10-3	many	TGTGCCATCGGACAGCCTAATTCACCCCTCCACTTT	CAIGQPNSPLHF
TRBJ1-1	TRBD1	TRBV20-1	-	TGCAGTGCCTATAGACAGGGCCGAACTGAAGCTTTCTTT	CSAYRQGRTEAFF
TRBJ2-2	-	TRBV19	-	TGTGCCAGTAGTACCCGGACAGACACCGGGGAGCTGTTTTTT	CASSTRTDTGELFF
TRBJ2-1	-	TRBV29-1	-	TGCAGCGTTGGGGGTCTGAGCTCCTACAATGAGCAGTTCTTC	CSVGGLSSYNEQFF
TRBJ2-1	TRBD2	TRBV12-3/TRBV12-4	-	TGTGCCAGCAGTTTTGGGACTAGCGGGGGGAATGAGCAGTTCTTC	CASSFGTSGGNEQFF
TRBJ2-1	-	TRBV5-1	few	TGCGCCAGCAGCCTGGGGGAGCCCCGAGCCGGATTGGGGGAGCAGTTCTTC	CASSLGEPRAGLGEQFF
TRBJ2-1	TRBD2	TRBV27	-	TGTGCCAGCAGTTCCATGGGACTAGCGGGAAACAATGAGCAGTTCTTC	CASSSMGLAGNNEQFF
TRBJ1-1	-	TRBV5-1	many	TGCGCCAGCAGGGAAACGGCCGGGATTGACACTGAAGCTTTCTTT	CASRETAGIDTEAFF
TRBJ2-7	TRBD2	TRBV5-1	many	TGCGCCAGCAGCTACGGGACTAGCAGGAGCTCCTACGAGCAGTACTTC	CASSYGTSRSSYEQYF
TRBJ2-3	-	TRBV2	-	TGTGCCAGCGGGTATAGGGATCGCACAGATACGCAGTATTTT	CASGYRDRTDTQYF
TRBJ2-2	TRBD2	TRBV12-3/TRBV12-4	few	TGTGCCAGCAGTGGGGGGAGCGGGAGGGACACCGGGGAGCTGTTTTTT	CASSGGSGRDTGELFF
TRBJ1-1	-	TRBV18	-	TGTGCCAGCTCACCAGGGCCCACTGAAGCTTTCTTT	CASSPGPTEAFF
TRBJ1-2	TRBD1	TRBV29-1	-	TGCAGCGTCGAGCGGGACAGGGGCAATGGCTACACCTTC	CSVERDRGNGYTF
TRBJ2-7	TRBD1	TRBV5-6	-	TGTGCCAGCAGCTGGACAGGGGGACCTGGGGAGCAGTACTTC	CASSWTGGPGEQYF
TRBJ2-2	-	TRBV18	-	TGTGCCAGCTCACCACTACGGGATCTTAACACCGGGGAGCTGTTTTTT	CASSPLRDLNTGELFF
TRBJ1-1	-	TRBV6-5	many	TGTGCCAGCAGTTACGACAGCCGCACTGAAGCTTTCTTT	CASSYDSRTEAFF
TRBJ1-2	-	TRBV29-1	many	TGCAGCGTGCAGGATCACTATGGCTACACCTTC	CSVQDHYGYTF
TRBJ2-2	-	TRBV6-1	-	TGTGCCAGCAGGTTGGAGATTAGCGGTTACACCGGGGAGCTGTTTTTT	CASRLEISGYTGELFF
TRBJ1-3	-	TRBV20-1	-	TGCAGTGCTAGAGATCTAGGGGAGAGCTCTGGAAACACCATATATTTT	CSARDLGESSGNTIYF
TRBJ2-7	TRBD2	TRBV7-2	-	TGTGCCAGCAGCTTAGGGACTAGCGGGAGGAGCGAGCAGTACTTC	CASSLGTSGRSEQYF
TRBJ2-5	-	TRBV9	many	TGTGCCAGCAGCGTAGACCCAGGGAAAGAGACCCAGTACTTC	CASSVDPGKETQYF
TRBJ1-3	-	TRBV5-8	few	TGTGCCAGCAGCTTCCACGGGGTGAGGACTGGAAACACCATATATTTT	CASSFHGVRTGNTIYF
TRBJ2-2	-	TRBV7-6	few	TGTGCCAGCAGCTTAGTAGGGGCCGGGGAGCTGTTTTTT	CASSLVGAGELFF
TRBJ1-1	-	TRBV19	few	TGTGCCAGTAGTAAACCCAGGGTTGGAGAAACTGAAGCTTTCTTT	CASSKPRVGETEAFF
TRBJ1-2	TRBD1	TRBV28	-	TGTGCCAGCAGCCCCAGGGGGCGTCCAGGGGACTATGGCTACACCTTC	CASSPRGRPGDYGYTF
TRBJ2-1	TRBD1	TRBV19	-	TGTGCCAGTAACCACATCGGTGGGACAGACAATGAGCAGTTCTTC	CASNHIGGTDNEQFF
TRBJ1-4	-	TRBV7-9	few	TGTGCCAGCAGCCCCAGGTCCTTAAATGAAAAACTGTTTTTT	CASSPRSLNEKLFF
TRBJ2-7	TRBD1	TRBV18	-	TGTGCCAGCTCCCCGAGGATCGACAGGGGGGGCGAGCAGTACTTC	CASSPRIDRGGEQYF